What follows describes a single T cell receptor beta chain. This sample was taken from a study of T cell responses to AZD1222 COVID-19 vaccine. The CDR3 extends over 13 amino acids. V lost 4 bases and J 5 bases, leaving 15 bases between the germline ends. Germline V lookup: CDR1 GTSNPN, CDR2 SVGIG (reference sequence). Assay used: immunoSEQ multiplex PCR; TCRdb lists only in-frame clones, some missing. The sample has 100,000 to 150,000 clones, just over 85% seen once. This chain links TRBV30 with TRBJ2-7; the D call may be TRBD1 or TRBD2 (5 bases each). The specimen comprised peripheral blood, sampled on day 0 of MenACWY control vaccination. This receptor was obtained from an adult in good health. CDR3 DNA sequence: TGTGCCTGGACTAGGGACGTTGTCCACGAGCAGTACTTC. Its translation is CAWTRDVVHEQYF.